This T cell receptor (beta chain) appears in the sequencing data of a study of graft-versus-host responses after intestinal transplantation (dated by TCRdb to about 2021). Broadly, across the study: Multivisceral, liver-intestinal, or isolated intestinal transplants were received by the recipients. A peak of at least 4% donor T cells among recipient peripheral blood mononuclear cells was the definition used for donor T cell macrochimerism. After intestinal transplantation, graft-versus-host and host-versus-graft alloreactive T cell clones were followed in the graft, circulation and bone marrow using bulk TCR-beta CDR3 sequencing. All recipients received anti-thymocyte globulin induction followed by maintenance tacrolimus and steroids for 3 to 4 years. A cohort of approximately 24 intestinal transplant recipients, including one retransplant, was enrolled, and 3 patients lacking pretransplant specimens were excluded. Samples from a few later patients were sequenced in-house on an Illumina MiSeq with MiXCR processing rather than by the commercial service. To identify alloreactive clones, pre-transplant mixed lymphocyte reaction products were sequenced and compared with unstimulated pre-transplant donor and recipient T cells. The paper as a whole reports these results and caveats: Early after transplant, declines in HvG clones were associated with peak levels of circulating GvH clones. The relatively low number and heterogeneity of intestinal transplant patients limited the conclusions. In patients with donor T cell macrochimerism, the allografts had high GvH to HvG T cell clonal ratios. GvH clones were found in recipient bone marrow, and some of the GvH clones appeared earlier in ileal mucosa or blood, which is consistent with an intestinal mucosal origin.

Concerning this clone itself: No cognate antigen has been identified for it. No much larger clone is present one base from it, and per-base qualities are unavailable.

The junction shows trimming of 1 base on V and 6 bases on J, plus 14 bases between the germline ends. From the cysteine up to the phenylalanine, the CDR3 has a length of 14 residues. Only the CDR3 portion is preserved as DNA: 42 bases, with reading frame beginning at the first base. From the germline V gene, CDR1 is SGHDT and CDR2 is YYEEEE. The library was obtained by the immunoSEQ multiplex PCR assay. For most patients, high-throughput TCR-beta CDR3 sequencing of genomic DNA was performed by Adaptive Biotechnologies. In the paper's pipeline: TCR sequencing data for some 17 patients were retrieved from Adaptive's ImmunoSEQ software; a few other patients were processed with MiXCR and VDJtools. CDR3 nucleotide sequences shared by donor and recipient were removed because the origin of these sequences could not be assigned. At least 2-fold expansion over unstimulated cells and a minimum CFSE-low frequency of 0.002% (template counts) or 0.001% (read counts) were required for clones to be classified as alloreactive. Mappable clones were those detected in sequenced pre-transplant spleen, lymph node, or MLR CFSE-low populations of the donor or recipient. Cumulative frequency of alloreactive clones was calculated as a percentage of all sequences weighted by copy number. Entries here come from immuneACCESS through TCRdb and include only in-frame sequences with V and J called. Some clones fail to appear in such tables; in the studies checked, an unresolved V gene covers under half of the shortfall, and the cause of the remainder is unknown. V and J calls and clone size are copied from that table; D and trimming were computed from the DNA. The sample has over 75,000 clones on record, roughly 86% of them singletons. Jointly, the top ten make up more than 1.4% of the sample.

Blood samples were collected up to 4 times in the first month after transplant and then at least monthly when available. The specimen was PBMCs, collected 255 days after intestinal transplant. The clonotype originates from a human patient who received an intestinal transplant, so some T cells may come from the graft donor. Recombination connected TRBV5-6 to TRBJ2-7; no confident D gene assignment can be made. The DNA is TGTGCCAGCAGCTTGCTAGTCTCCCGGAGCGAGCAGTACTTC. It encodes CASSLLVSRSEQYF.